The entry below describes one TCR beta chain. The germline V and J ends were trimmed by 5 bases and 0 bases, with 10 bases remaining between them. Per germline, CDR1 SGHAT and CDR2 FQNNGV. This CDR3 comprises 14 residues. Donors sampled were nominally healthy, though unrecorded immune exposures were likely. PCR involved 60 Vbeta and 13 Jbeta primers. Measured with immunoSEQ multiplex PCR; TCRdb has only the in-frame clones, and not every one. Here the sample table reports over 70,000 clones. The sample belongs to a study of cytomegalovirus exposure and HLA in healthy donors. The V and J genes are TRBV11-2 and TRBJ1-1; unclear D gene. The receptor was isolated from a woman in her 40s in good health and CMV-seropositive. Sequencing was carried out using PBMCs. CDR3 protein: CASSPSILNTEAFF. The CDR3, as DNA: TGTGCCAGCAGCCCCAGTATCCTGAACACTGAAGCTTTCTTT.